The T cell receptor (beta chain) under discussion was sequenced for a study of OX40 agonist ivuxolimab in advanced cancers. Study context: The dose-escalation cohort was approximately 81% male, with a mean age of about 58 years, ranging about 23 to 80.

V lost 5 bases and J lost 5; bases outside the gene matches: 8. The germline gives CDR1 SNHLY, CDR2 FYNNEI. There are 14 residues in the CDR3. Turning to this clone: The target antigen is unknown.

General study points: Nonresponders included some who also had low normalized T-cell clonal expansion.

Assay: immunoSEQ multiplex PCR; the TCRdb copy retains only in-frame clones and omits some. The sample lists 40,000 to 50,000 clones; about 83% were seen once. The investigators sampled blood at baseline, at cycle 4 day 1, and at cycle 7 day 1. The V and J genes are TRBV2 and TRBJ1-2; 7 nucleotides match TRBD1. Sequenced material: CD4+ or CD8+ T cells sorted from blood, taken in a trial of the OX40 agonist ivuxolimab. The TCR comes from an adult with an advanced solid tumor such as melanoma, head and neck, liver or kidney cancer. The CDR3 is CASSTTGTGYGYTF. CDR3 in DNA: TGTGCCAGCAGTACGACAGGGACGGGATATGGCTACACCTTC.